This is a list of T cell receptor beta chains from one sample in a study of sequential checkpoint blockade in melanoma. Clones were sequenced by immunoSEQ multiplex PCR, and TCRdb holds only the in-frame ones, with some missing. The sample has approximately 29,000 clones; around 80% are singletons. Sequenced material: CD8+ T cells sorted from blood (inferred from file names), taken from a patient given nivolumab and ipilimumab in sequence. The source of these receptors is a human donor with melanoma. Each CDR3 is given with its conserved first and last residue. Each record gives: V gene, J gene, D gene, clone size, CDR3 protein, CDR3 DNA. D genes are given only for firm matches. Size tells how often a clone was seen (once, few, many) or the class of an expanded clone, and some rows leave it out.

v_gene: TRBV7-2
j_gene: TRBJ2-4
d_gene: -
abundance: few
CDR3aa: CASSLAGGRDIQYF
CDR3nt: TGTGCCAGCAGCTTAGCGGGGGGGCGGGACATTCAGTACTTC

v_gene: TRBV15
j_gene: TRBJ2-2
d_gene: -
abundance: -
CDR3aa: CATSRAGTGELFF
CDR3nt: TGTGCCACCAGCAGAGCGGGGACCGGGGAGCTGTTTTTT

v_gene: TRBV19
j_gene: TRBJ2-2
d_gene: TRBD1
abundance: -
CDR3aa: CATTAGTGNGELFF
CDR3nt: TGTGCCACCACCGCCGGGACAGGGAACGGGGAGCTGTTTTTT

v_gene: TRBV4-1
j_gene: TRBJ2-7
d_gene: -
abundance: -
CDR3aa: CASSQGLGAYEQYF
CDR3nt: TGCGCCAGCAGCCAAGGACTCGGGGCCTACGAGCAGTACTTC

v_gene: TRBV19
j_gene: TRBJ2-1
d_gene: -
abundance: -
CDR3aa: CASNKYNEQFF
CDR3nt: TGTGCCAGTAATAAATACAATGAGCAGTTCTTC

v_gene: TRBV6-5
j_gene: TRBJ2-1
d_gene: -
abundance: -
CDR3aa: CASSFLGGGEQFF
CDR3nt: TGTGCCAGCAGTTTTCTCGGTGGTGGTGAGCAGTTCTTC

v_gene: TRBV4-3
j_gene: TRBJ1-2
d_gene: TRBD1
abundance: -
CDR3aa: CASSQDRGLAYGYTF
CDR3nt: TGCGCCAGCAGCCAGGACAGGGGGCTCGCCTATGGCTACACCTTC

v_gene: TRBV11-1
j_gene: TRBJ2-7
d_gene: TRBD2
abundance: -
CDR3aa: CASSQGLALGYEQYF
CDR3nt: TGTGCCAGCAGCCAGGGACTAGCATTGGGGTACGAGCAGTACTTC

v_gene: TRBV6-5
j_gene: TRBJ2-3
d_gene: -
abundance: -
CDR3aa: CASSYSGGSTQYF
CDR3nt: TGTGCCAGCAGTTACTCAGGGGGTAGTACGCAGTATTTT

v_gene: TRBV21-1
j_gene: TRBJ2-1
d_gene: -
abundance: -
CDR3aa: CASSTRNEQFF
CDR3nt: TGTGCCAGCAGCACGCGGAATGAGCAGTTCTTC

v_gene: TRBV5-6
j_gene: TRBJ1-2
d_gene: -
abundance: -
CDR3aa: CASSYREGYGYTF
CDR3nt: TGTGCCAGCAGCTACAGGGAGGGCTATGGCTACACCTTC

v_gene: TRBV5-1
j_gene: TRBJ2-7
d_gene: TRBD1
abundance: -
CDR3aa: CASSPGTDFYEQYF
CDR3nt: TGCGCCAGCAGCCCCGGGACAGATTTTTACGAGCAGTACTTC

v_gene: TRBV6-5
j_gene: TRBJ2-7
d_gene: TRBD1
abundance: -
CDR3aa: CASKTGINEQYF
CDR3nt: TGTGCCAGCAAGACAGGGATCAACGAGCAGTACTTC

v_gene: TRBV6-1
j_gene: TRBJ2-2
d_gene: TRBD2
abundance: few
CDR3aa: CASNGLAGVTGELFF
CDR3nt: TGTGCCAGCAATGGGCTAGCGGGAGTTACCGGGGAGCTGTTTTTT

v_gene: TRBV28
j_gene: TRBJ2-1
d_gene: TRBD2
abundance: -
CDR3aa: CASSPGTSYNEQFF
CDR3nt: TGTGCCAGCAGTCCCGGGACTAGTTACAATGAGCAGTTCTTC

v_gene: TRBV2
j_gene: TRBJ1-2
d_gene: TRBD1
abundance: -
CDR3aa: CASFWTGYDGYTF
CDR3nt: TGTGCGAGCTTTTGGACAGGGTACGATGGCTACACCTTC

v_gene: TRBV4-1
j_gene: TRBJ2-7
d_gene: -
abundance: -
CDR3aa: CASSPVGRPLYEQYF
CDR3nt: TGCGCCAGCAGCCCTGTGGGCAGGCCACTCTACGAGCAGTACTTC

v_gene: TRBV7-9
j_gene: TRBJ2-1
d_gene: -
abundance: -
CDR3aa: CASSSGAYNEQFF
CDR3nt: TGTGCCAGCAGCTCCGGAGCCTACAATGAGCAGTTCTTC

v_gene: TRBV19
j_gene: TRBJ2-1
d_gene: TRBD2
abundance: -
CDR3aa: CASSISSSSGGYNEQFF
CDR3nt: TGTGCCAGTAGTATATCATCAAGTTCGGGGGGTTACAATGAGCAGTTCTTC

v_gene: TRBV19
j_gene: TRBJ2-2
d_gene: -
abundance: -
CDR3aa: CASAPAYTGELFF
CDR3nt: TGTGCCAGTGCCCCCGCGTACACCGGGGAGCTGTTTTTT

v_gene: TRBV9
j_gene: TRBJ2-1
d_gene: TRBD1
abundance: -
CDR3aa: CASSPTGVDNEQFF
CDR3nt: TGTGCCAGCAGCCCCACAGGGGTGGACAATGAGCAGTTCTTC

v_gene: TRBV5-6
j_gene: TRBJ1-4
d_gene: -
abundance: -
CDR3aa: CASSLSSNEKLFF
CDR3nt: TGTGCCAGCAGCTTATCCAGTAATGAAAAACTGTTTTTT

v_gene: TRBV6-4
j_gene: TRBJ2-3
d_gene: TRBD1
abundance: -
CDR3aa: CASSGGQGGTDTQYF
CDR3nt: TGTGCCAGCAGCGGGGGACAGGGTGGCACAGATACGCAGTATTTT

v_gene: TRBV6-5
j_gene: TRBJ1-1
d_gene: -
abundance: once
CDR3aa: CASSYSGINTEAFF
CDR3nt: TGTGCCAGCAGTTACTCGGGCATTAACACTGAAGCTTTCTTT

v_gene: TRBV9
j_gene: TRBJ2-5
d_gene: -
abundance: -
CDR3aa: CASSVGAGPQETQYF
CDR3nt: TGTGCCAGCAGCGTAGGGGCAGGGCCTCAAGAGACCCAGTACTTC

v_gene: TRBV28
j_gene: TRBJ1-5
d_gene: -
abundance: -
CDR3aa: CASDDGDQPQHF
CDR3nt: TGTGCCAGCGATGACGGGGATCAGCCCCAGCATTTT

v_gene: TRBV7-6
j_gene: TRBJ2-1
d_gene: -
abundance: -
CDR3aa: CASSPRSYNEQFF
CDR3nt: TGTGCCAGCAGCCCCCGGTCCTACAATGAGCAGTTCTTC

v_gene: TRBV4-3
j_gene: TRBJ2-2
d_gene: TRBD1
abundance: -
CDR3aa: CASSQDWGQGNTGELFF
CDR3nt: TGCGCCAGCAGCCAAGATTGGGGACAGGGGAACACCGGGGAGCTGTTTTTT

v_gene: TRBV4-1
j_gene: TRBJ1-2
d_gene: -
abundance: -
CDR3aa: CASSPGGNSYGYTF
CDR3nt: TGCGCCAGCAGCCCAGGCGGGAACAGCTATGGCTACACCTTC

v_gene: TRBV28
j_gene: TRBJ2-7
d_gene: TRBD2
abundance: -
CDR3aa: CASSLWTSGVYEQYF
CDR3nt: TGTGCCAGCAGTTTATGGACTAGCGGGGTCTACGAGCAGTACTTC

v_gene: TRBV28
j_gene: TRBJ1-4
d_gene: TRBD1
abundance: -
CDR3aa: CASSSTTKQGAGVEKLFF
CDR3nt: TGTGCCAGCAGTTCCACAACGAAACAGGGGGCGGGAGTTGAAAAACTGTTTTTT

v_gene: TRBV9
j_gene: TRBJ1-4
d_gene: TRBD1
abundance: -
CDR3aa: CASSDSAGGGNEKLFF
CDR3nt: TGTGCCAGCAGCGACAGCGCAGGGGGCGGCAATGAAAAACTGTTTTTT

v_gene: TRBV28
j_gene: TRBJ2-7
d_gene: -
abundance: -
CDR3aa: CASSSAYRVLGEQYF
CDR3nt: TGTGCCAGCAGTTCAGCGTACAGGGTTCTGGGCGAGCAGTACTTC

v_gene: TRBV2
j_gene: TRBJ2-1
d_gene: -
abundance: -
CDR3aa: CASPGLAVDEQFF
CDR3nt: TGTGCCAGCCCGGGACTCGCGGTGGATGAGCAGTTCTTC

v_gene: TRBV19
j_gene: TRBJ2-7
d_gene: TRBD2
abundance: once
CDR3aa: CASSIASGAEQYF
CDR3nt: TGTGCCAGTAGTATAGCTAGCGGGGCCGAGCAGTACTTC

v_gene: TRBV2
j_gene: TRBJ2-1
d_gene: TRBD2
abundance: -
CDR3aa: CAGARESYNEQFF
CDR3nt: TGTGCCGGTGCGCGGGAGTCCTACAATGAGCAGTTCTTC

v_gene: TRBV7-6
j_gene: TRBJ1-1
d_gene: -
abundance: -
CDR3aa: CASSSGMGEAFF
CDR3nt: TGTGCCAGCAGCTCGGGAATGGGTGAAGCTTTCTTT

v_gene: TRBV7-2
j_gene: TRBJ1-1
d_gene: -
abundance: once
CDR3aa: CASSPLVGGLTEAFF
CDR3nt: TGTGCCAGCAGCCCGCTGGTGGGGGGGCTCACTGAAGCTTTCTTT

v_gene: TRBV5-4
j_gene: TRBJ1-1
d_gene: TRBD1
abundance: -
CDR3aa: CASSWGTAEAFF
CDR3nt: TGTGCCAGCAGCTGGGGGACAGCCGAAGCTTTCTTT

v_gene: TRBV4-1
j_gene: TRBJ2-7
d_gene: -
abundance: -
CDR3aa: CASSQSTGVYEQYF
CDR3nt: TGCGCCAGCAGCCAATCGACCGGGGTATACGAGCAGTACTTC

v_gene: TRBV28
j_gene: TRBJ1-5
d_gene: TRBD1
abundance: -
CDR3aa: CASSSRDREGSNQPQHF
CDR3nt: TGTGCCAGCAGTAGCCGGGACAGGGAGGGGAGCAATCAGCCCCAGCATTTT

v_gene: TRBV25-1
j_gene: TRBJ2-3
d_gene: -
abundance: -
CDR3aa: CASSEYTAETDTQYF
CDR3nt: TGTGCCAGCAGTGAATATACAGCGGAGACAGATACGCAGTATTTT

v_gene: TRBV28
j_gene: TRBJ2-1
d_gene: -
abundance: -
CDR3aa: CASSGTGEEQFF
CDR3nt: TGTGCCAGCAGTGGGACGGGGGAGGAGCAGTTCTTC

v_gene: TRBV9
j_gene: TRBJ2-3
d_gene: -
abundance: -
CDR3aa: CASSGDTQYF
CDR3nt: TGTGCCAGCTCGGGAGATACGCAGTATTTT

v_gene: TRBV9
j_gene: TRBJ1-2
d_gene: -
abundance: -
CDR3aa: CASSVVGGPPSYGYTF
CDR3nt: TGTGCCAGCAGCGTAGTAGGAGGGCCCCCCTCCTATGGCTACACCTTC

v_gene: TRBV5-6
j_gene: TRBJ2-1
d_gene: -
abundance: once
CDR3aa: CASSFYTDWSYNEQFF
CDR3nt: TGTGCCAGCAGCTTTTACACCGACTGGTCCTACAATGAGCAGTTCTTC

v_gene: TRBV7-2
j_gene: TRBJ2-1
d_gene: TRBD1
abundance: -
CDR3aa: CASSQLTGDEQFF
CDR3nt: TGTGCCAGCAGCCAACTGACAGGGGATGAGCAGTTCTTC

v_gene: TRBV5-1
j_gene: TRBJ2-1
d_gene: TRBD2
abundance: -
CDR3aa: CASSPGLAGGLNEQFF
CDR3nt: TGCGCCAGCAGCCCCGGACTAGCGGGGGGGCTCAATGAGCAGTTCTTC

v_gene: TRBV4-1
j_gene: TRBJ2-7
d_gene: -
abundance: once
CDR3aa: CASSQEPQGYEQYF
CDR3nt: TGCGCCAGCAGCCAAGAACCGCAGGGCTACGAGCAGTACTTC

v_gene: TRBV6-5
j_gene: TRBJ2-5
d_gene: TRBD1
abundance: few
CDR3aa: CASSGTAQETQYF
CDR3nt: TGTGCCAGCAGCGGGACAGCTCAAGAGACCCAGTACTTC

v_gene: TRBV15
j_gene: TRBJ1-6
d_gene: -
abundance: -
CDR3aa: CATSVTDSASNSPLHF
CDR3nt: TGTGCCACCAGCGTGACCGACAGTGCTTCTAATTCACCCCTCCACTTT

v_gene: TRBV19
j_gene: TRBJ2-1
d_gene: TRBD2
abundance: -
CDR3aa: CASGTSGGFREQFF
CDR3nt: TGTGCCAGTGGGACTAGCGGGGGGTTCCGTGAGCAGTTCTTC

v_gene: TRBV4-2
j_gene: TRBJ2-7
d_gene: TRBD1
abundance: once
CDR3aa: CASSQRDRGPYEQYF
CDR3nt: TGTGCCAGCAGCCAAAGAGACAGGGGGCCCTACGAGCAGTACTTC

v_gene: TRBV4-1
j_gene: TRBJ2-1
d_gene: TRBD1
abundance: -
CDR3aa: CASSQLGQGMNEQFF
CDR3nt: TGCGCCAGCAGCCAACTGGGACAGGGTATGAATGAGCAGTTCTTC